Included here is one TCR beta chain sequence, with context. This record belongs to a study of blood T cell repertoires in COVID-19. Clones were sequenced by immunoSEQ multiplex PCR, and TCRdb holds only the in-frame ones, with some missing. The repertoire holds under 350,000 clones, with roughly 86% as singletons. The clonotype comes from a woman aged 55-69 years who had recovered from COVID-19. Sequencing used PBMCs or T cells enriched from blood (not recorded which).

The CDR3 DNA is TGTGCCAGCAGCCTGGGGCAGGGCTATCAGCCCCAGCATTTT. Encoded protein: CASSLGQGYQPQHF. The gene calls are TRBV3-1 (or the pseudogene TRBV3-2) and TRBJ1-5; TRBD1 might be the D (5 bases). V was shortened by 4 bases and J by 5 bases, with 12 bases between the two germline ends. CDR1 is LGHDT, CDR2 YNNKEL, per germline (reference sequence). The CDR3 contains 14 residues.